These T cell receptor beta chains were read from a single sample in a study. TCRdb fed the 5' RACE reads into MiXCR, producing one record per CDR3 protein. Of nearly 40,000 distinct CDR3 sequences listed, around 18% were seen once; the top ten hold around 2.8%. The specimen sequenced was naive CD4+ T cells sorted from a lymph node. These receptor sequences come from a female donor with breast cancer. Each CDR3 is given with its conserved first and last residue. The order of the fields is clone size, V gene, D gene, J gene, CDR3 DNA, CDR3 protein. A D gene is named only where the DNA matches it firmly. Where a row states a size, it is once, few, many or the class of an expanded clone; other rows omit it.

clone size: few
V gene: TRBV14
D gene: .
J gene: TRBJ1-2
CDR3 DNA: TGTGCCAGCAGCCAACAGGGAGGTAATGGCTACACCTTC
CDR3 protein: CASSQQGGNGYTF

clone size: .
V gene: TRBV11-2
D gene: TRBD2
J gene: TRBJ2-1
CDR3 DNA: TGTGTCAGCAGCTTATACTTAGCGGGGGGGCAGAATGAGCAGTTCTTC
CDR3 protein: CVSSLYLAGGQNEQFF

clone size: medium-sized
V gene: TRBV5-1
D gene: .
J gene: TRBJ1-1
CDR3 DNA: TGCGCCAGCAGCTTGATTGATGAAAGGGCAATCGCTGAAGCTTTCTTT
CDR3 protein: CASSLIDERAIAEAFF

clone size: few
V gene: TRBV7-2
D gene: .
J gene: TRBJ2-6
CDR3 DNA: TGTGCCAGCAGCTTACCAGTGGGCTCTGGGGCCAACGTCCTGACTTTC
CDR3 protein: CASSLPVGSGANVLTF

clone size: many
V gene: TRBV7-9
D gene: TRBD1
J gene: TRBJ1-2
CDR3 DNA: TGTGCCAGCAGCCCTCAGGGACAGCTCCGTGGCTACACCTTC
CDR3 protein: CASSPQGQLRGYTF

clone size: few
V gene: TRBV7-6
D gene: .
J gene: TRBJ1-1
CDR3 DNA: TGTGCCAGCAGCTTAAAGGCGGTGGGAACTGAAGCTTTCTTT
CDR3 protein: CASSLKAVGTEAFF

clone size: .
V gene: TRBV7-3
D gene: .
J gene: TRBJ1-1
CDR3 DNA: TGTGCCAGCAGCTTAAACGGGAACACTGAAGCTCTCTTT
CDR3 protein: CASSLNGNTEALF

clone size: few
V gene: TRBV15
D gene: .
J gene: TRBJ1-1
CDR3 DNA: TGTGCCACCAGCAAGATCAGTGGGAACACTGAAGCTTTCTTT
CDR3 protein: CATSKISGNTEAFF

clone size: many
V gene: TRBV5-1
D gene: .
J gene: TRBJ2-5
CDR3 DNA: TGCGCCAGCTCGGAGGTCGGGACACTAGGGAAGACCCAGTACTTC
CDR3 protein: CASSEVGTLGKTQYF

clone size: .
V gene: TRBV6-5
D gene: .
J gene: TRBJ2-1
CDR3 DNA: TGTGCCAGCAGGAGCTCCTACAATGAGCAGTTCTTC
CDR3 protein: CASRSSYNEQFF

clone size: .
V gene: TRBV7-3
D gene: .
J gene: TRBJ2-3
CDR3 DNA: TGTGCCAGCAGCAAATTGGGGGGCACAGATACGCAGTATTTT
CDR3 protein: CASSKLGGTDTQYF

clone size: few
V gene: TRBV7-8
D gene: TRBD1
J gene: TRBJ1-6
CDR3 DNA: TGTGCCAGCAGCTTAGAACAGGGGTTGTCACCCCTCCACTTT
CDR3 protein: CASSLEQGLSPLHF

clone size: .
V gene: TRBV6-2/TRBV6-3
D gene: TRBD1
J gene: TRBJ2-7
CDR3 DNA: TGTGCCAGCACCAACGACAGGGGGTTCTCCTACGAGCAGTACTTC
CDR3 protein: CASTNDRGFSYEQYF

clone size: .
V gene: TRBV27
D gene: .
J gene: TRBJ1-5
CDR3 DNA: TGTGCCAGCAGTACCCGGGAAGGGCAGCCCCAGCATTTT
CDR3 protein: CASSTREGQPQHF

clone size: few
V gene: TRBV5-1
D gene: .
J gene: TRBJ2-3
CDR3 DNA: TGCGCCAGCAGGCCTGGGGACGCAGATACGCAGTATTTT
CDR3 protein: CASRPGDADTQYF

clone size: many
V gene: TRBV15
D gene: TRBD1
J gene: TRBJ2-6
CDR3 DNA: TGTGCCACCAGCAGACCCCGACAGGGGATTGGGGCCAACGTCCTGACTTTC
CDR3 protein: CATSRPRQGIGANVLTF

clone size: .
V gene: TRBV4-1
D gene: .
J gene: TRBJ1-5
CDR3 DNA: TGCGCCAGCAGCCAAGATGGGGGGCCAAATCAGCCCCAGCATTTT
CDR3 protein: CASSQDGGPNQPQHF

clone size: many
V gene: TRBV6-5
D gene: .
J gene: TRBJ2-7
CDR3 DNA: TGTGCCAGCAGTTATATACGGACCGACGAGCAGTACTTC
CDR3 protein: CASSYIRTDEQYF

clone size: .
V gene: TRBV5-1
D gene: .
J gene: TRBJ1-1
CDR3 DNA: TGCGCCAGCATCGAAGGGGGAAGGAACACTGAAGCTTTCTTT
CDR3 protein: CASIEGGRNTEAFF

clone size: few
V gene: TRBV7-8
D gene: .
J gene: TRBJ2-1
CDR3 DNA: TGTGCCAGCAGCCCTTTCGCTAATGAGCAGTTCTTC
CDR3 protein: CASSPFANEQFF

clone size: .
V gene: TRBV24-1
D gene: TRBD1
J gene: TRBJ2-3
CDR3 DNA: TGTGCCACCAGTGATTCCGGGACAGGAGGAGATACGCAGTATTTT
CDR3 protein: CATSDSGTGGDTQYF

clone size: .
V gene: TRBV6-5
D gene: .
J gene: TRBJ1-3
CDR3 DNA: TGTGCCAGCTTTTCGTCACGACCCTCTGGAAACACCATATATTTT
CDR3 protein: CASFSSRPSGNTIYF

clone size: .
V gene: TRBV7-2
D gene: .
J gene: TRBJ2-7
CDR3 DNA: TGTGCCAGCAGCTTTTACTCCGAGCAGTACTTC
CDR3 protein: CASSFYSEQYF

clone size: many
V gene: TRBV6-6
D gene: .
J gene: TRBJ2-3
CDR3 DNA: TGTGCCAGCATCCTCACCATCCTGCCACAGGGAGAGAGCACAGATACGCAGTATTTT
CDR3 protein: CASILTILPQGESTDTQYF

clone size: few
V gene: TRBV5-1
D gene: TRBD1
J gene: TRBJ2-2
CDR3 DNA: TGCGCCAGCAGCATTACCGGGACAGAGAACACCGGGGAGCTGTTTTTT
CDR3 protein: CASSITGTENTGELFF

clone size: few
V gene: TRBV2
D gene: TRBD1
J gene: TRBJ1-6
CDR3 DNA: TGTGCCAGCAGTGTCGGGACAGGGAAGGAATCACCCCTCCACTTT
CDR3 protein: CASSVGTGKESPLHF

clone size: .
V gene: TRBV11-2
D gene: TRBD2
J gene: TRBJ2-5
CDR3 DNA: TGTGCCAGCAGCTCGCAAGCGGGGAGGGAGACCCAGTACTTC
CDR3 protein: CASSSQAGRETQYF

clone size: .
V gene: TRBV12-3/TRBV12-4
D gene: .
J gene: TRBJ1-5
CDR3 DNA: TGTGCCAGCAGTTTAGCGGGGCCCGAGAATAATCAGCCCCAGCATTTT
CDR3 protein: CASSLAGPENNQPQHF

clone size: few
V gene: TRBV7-2
D gene: .
J gene: TRBJ2-2
CDR3 DNA: TGTGCCAGCAGCTTTAGGGGGAACACCGGGGAGCTGTTTTTT
CDR3 protein: CASSFRGNTGELFF